These 8 T cell receptor beta chains were sequenced from one sample in a study of Graves' ophthalmopathy and Graves' hyperthyroidism. Amplification targeted the TCR beta CDR3 regions, with RNA transcripts as the source material. HTBI primers were employed in first-round RT-PCR, then a second-round multiplex PCR followed. TCRdb re-called the multiplex PCR reads with MiXCR, one entry per CDR3 protein. The sample has about 220,000 distinct CDR3 sequences, about 22% seen once. Sequencing was done on a sample of peripheral blood. These receptors came from a woman aged 50 to 60 with Graves' ophthalmopathy.

This clonotype was counted ten times or more. The chain uses TRBV6-1 and TRBJ2-7; unclear D gene. The V and J ends lost 0 bases and 3 bases respectively, with 9 bases between them. From germline, CDR1 is MNHNS and CDR2 SASEGT. The length of the CDR3 is 14 residues. The CDR3 here is CASSEAPFYYEQYF. CDR3 nucleotide sequence: TGTGCCAGCAGTGAAGCACCTTTCTACTACGAGCAGTACTTC.

This clonotype was seen ten or more times. This chain links TRBV6-1 with TRBJ1-6; D not certain. The CDR3 totals 17 residues. V gave up 1 base and J gave up 10 bases, with 20 bases separating them. CDR1 is MNHNS and CDR2 is SASEGT in the germline V gene. CDR3 sequence (DNA): TGTGCCAGCAGTGAAGGCCCCATGTGGGGTTCCGCATCACCCCTCCACTTT. Amino acids: CASSEGPMWGSASPLHF.

Many counts were recorded for this clonotype. The rearrangement links TRBV11-1 to TRBJ2-5; the match to TRBD2 covers 10 bases. J was trimmed by 0 bases and V by 2 bases; bases with no gene match: 12. The CDR3 contains 19 residues. Germline-derived CDR1 and CDR2 are SGHAT and FQDESV (reference sequence). For the CDR3, the DNA is TGTGCCAGCAGCTTAATTGTCGGACTAGCGGATTCGTACCAAGAGACCCAGTACTTC. It specifies CASSLIVGLADSYQETQYF.

At least ten counts were recorded for this clonotype. The V gene is TRBV24-1, the J gene TRBJ2-2; D is uncertain. In germline, CDR1 is KGHDR, CDR2 SFDVKD. V gave up 7 bases and J gave up 4 bases, with 15 bases separating them. This CDR3 comprises 15 residues. The CDR3 nucleotides read TGTGCCACCAGAGGGTCCGGGCTCGGCACCGGGGAGCTGTTTTTT. Translating it yields CATRGSGLGTGELFF.

This clonotype showed up many times. The chain couples TRBV7-2 to TRBJ2-5, with 7 bases lining up with TRBD2. Germline V gives CDR1 SGHTA, CDR2 FQGNSA. V trimming: 0 bases; J trimming: 7 bases; junction bases outside the gene matches: 5. The CDR3 runs 14 residues. Written as DNA, the CDR3 is TGTGCCAGCAGCTTAGCCAGAAGGGAGGGGACCCAGTACTTC. Protein sequence: CASSLARREGTQYF.

This clonotype was seen a few times. The rearrangement joins TRBV4-1 to TRBJ1-1; 8 nucleotides align to TRBD1. CDR3 length: 17 amino acids. J was trimmed by 3 bases and V by 0 bases; bases with no gene match: 9. Germline V gene data show CDR1 as MGHRA and CDR2 as YSYEKL. The CDR3 nucleotides are TGCGCCAGCAGCCAAGATATTTGGCAGGGGGCCTACACTGAAGCTTTCTTT. It encodes CASSQDIWQGAYTEAFF.

There are many counts of this clonotype. The genes are TRBV10-3 and TRBJ2-7; TRBD2 matches at 10 bases. After removal of 2 bases from V and 9 bases from J, the junction contained 4 bases not matched to a gene. This CDR3 spans 13 amino acids. Germline V gene lookup returns CDR1 ENHRY and CDR2 SYGVKD. The CDR3 coding sequence is TGTGCCATCAGTGAGAATAGCGGGGGGATGCAGTACTTC. Protein sequence: CAISENSGGMQYF.

This clonotype was detected many times. The rearrangement uses TRBV27 and TRBJ1-1; D call uncertain. The V gene's germline CDR1 is MNHEY and CDR2 SMNVEV (reference sequence). Trimming removed 6 bases at V and 7 bases at J, with 21 bases between. The CDR3 spans 15 residues. In nucleotides, the CDR3 is TGTGCCAGCAGAGTTCCGGGCCCGGGAGGGATTGAAGCTTTCTTT. This sequence encodes CASRVPGPGGIEAFF.